This TCR beta chain is from a study of T-cell memory formation after mild COVID-19. Study-wide points: Day 15 to 85 contracting clones showed balanced CD4/CD8; later expanders leaned CD4+. The appearance of some responding clones in pre-infection memory suggested that cross-reactive memory joined. Clones which contracted sat mainly in CM and EM if CD4+, and in EMRA if CD8+.

The CDR3 spans 15 residues. V shed 1 base, J shed 5 bases, and the junction held 7 bases outside the gene matches. Germline-derived CDR1 and CDR2 are SEHNR and FQNEAQ (reference sequence). 5'RACE with constant-segment primers yielded barcoded, UMI-tagged TCR alpha and TCR beta cDNA libraries. MiXCR, applied by TCRdb to the 5' RACE reads, yields one record per CDR3 protein. The data hold around 320,000 distinct CDR3 sequences, with around 30% observed a single time. This clonotype was detected a few times. Its target is not known. This receptor was taken from an adult woman who had mild COVID-19 (a few samples of this study predate the infection). Cell type and time point are not known. Material for sequencing was PBMCs or a T cell subset sorted from them (not recorded which). The chain employs TRBV7-9 and TRBJ2-7; 8 nucleotides align to TRBD2. The CDR3 loop reads CASSLVLGRANEQYF. The CDR3 DNA reads TGTGCCAGCAGCTTAGTCCTCGGGAGGGCTAACGAGCAGTACTTC.